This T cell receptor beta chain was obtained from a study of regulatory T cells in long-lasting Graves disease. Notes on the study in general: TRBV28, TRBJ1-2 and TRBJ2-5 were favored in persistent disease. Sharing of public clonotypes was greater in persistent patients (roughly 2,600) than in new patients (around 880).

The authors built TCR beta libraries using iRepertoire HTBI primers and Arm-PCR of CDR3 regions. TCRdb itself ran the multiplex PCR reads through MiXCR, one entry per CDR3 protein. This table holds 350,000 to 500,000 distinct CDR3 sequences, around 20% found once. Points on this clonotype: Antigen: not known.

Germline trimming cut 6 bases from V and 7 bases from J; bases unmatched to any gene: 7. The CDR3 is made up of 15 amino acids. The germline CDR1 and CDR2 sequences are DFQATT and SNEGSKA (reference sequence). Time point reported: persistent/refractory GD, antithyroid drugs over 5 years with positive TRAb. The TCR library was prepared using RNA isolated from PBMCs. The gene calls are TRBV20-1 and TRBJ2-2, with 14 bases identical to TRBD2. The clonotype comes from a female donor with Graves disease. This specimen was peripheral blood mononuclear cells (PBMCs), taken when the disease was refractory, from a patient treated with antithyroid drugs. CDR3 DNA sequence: TGCAGTGCCTGGGGACTAGCGGGAGTAAACGGGGAGCTGTTTTTT. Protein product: CSAWGLAGVNGELFF.